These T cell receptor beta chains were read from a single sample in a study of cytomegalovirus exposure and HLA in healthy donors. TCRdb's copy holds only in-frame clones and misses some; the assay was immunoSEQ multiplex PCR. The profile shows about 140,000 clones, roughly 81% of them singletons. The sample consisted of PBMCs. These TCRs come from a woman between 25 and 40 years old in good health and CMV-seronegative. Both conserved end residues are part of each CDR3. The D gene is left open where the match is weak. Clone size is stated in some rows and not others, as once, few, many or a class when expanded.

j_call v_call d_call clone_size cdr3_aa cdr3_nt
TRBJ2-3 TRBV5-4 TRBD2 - CASSLKRGEGTDTQYF TGTGCCAGCAGCTTGAAGCGGGGGGAGGGCACAGATACGCAGTATTTT
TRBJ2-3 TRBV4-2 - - CASSRGGGAGMDTQYF TGTGCCAGCAGCCGCGGAGGGGGGGCGGGGATGGATACGCAGTATTTT
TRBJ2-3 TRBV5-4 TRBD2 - CASSSGLAGGGDTQYF TGTGCCAGCAGCTCTGGACTAGCGGGGGGTGGGGATACGCAGTATTTT
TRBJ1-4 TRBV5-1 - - CASSPMGQREKLFF TGCGCCAGCAGCCCAATGGGGCAGAGAGAAAAACTGTTTTTT
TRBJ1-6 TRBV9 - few CASSVAQGFSPLHF TGTGCCAGCAGCGTCGCTCAGGGTTTTTCACCCCTCCACTTT
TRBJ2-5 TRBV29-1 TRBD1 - CSVWDSGETQYF TGCAGCGTTTGGGACAGCGGAGAGACCCAGTACTTC
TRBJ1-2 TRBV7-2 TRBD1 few CASSRQQGTLYGYTF TGTGCCAGCAGCCGACAACAGGGGACCCTCTATGGCTACACCTTC
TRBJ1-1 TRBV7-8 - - CASSSGGGGLSEAFF TGTGCCAGCAGTTCGGGGGGTGGGGGTTTATCTGAAGCTTTCTTT
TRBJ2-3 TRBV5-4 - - CASSRGGVGADTQYF TGTGCCAGCAGCAGGGGAGGAGTAGGGGCAGATACGCAGTATTTT
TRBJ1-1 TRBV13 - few CASSLPGTLNTEAFF TGTGCCAGCAGCCTACCCGGGACACTAAACACTGAAGCTTTCTTT
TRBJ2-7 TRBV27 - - CASSLTGGSYEQYF TGTGCCAGCAGCCTTACCGGGGGTTCCTACGAGCAGTACTTC
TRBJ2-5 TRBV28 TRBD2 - CASSTTSGGETQYF TGTGCCAGCAGTACGACTAGCGGGGGAGAGACCCAGTACTTC
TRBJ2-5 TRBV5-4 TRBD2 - CASSGRDQETQYF TGTGCCAGCAGTGGGAGGGACCAAGAGACCCAGTACTTC
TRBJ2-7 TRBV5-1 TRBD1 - CASSSTGGWYEQYF TGCGCCAGCAGCTCGACAGGGGGTTGGTACGAGCAGTACTTC
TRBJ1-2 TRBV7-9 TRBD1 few CASSLPRGDGYTF TGTGCCAGCAGTTTACCCAGGGGGGATGGCTACACCTTC
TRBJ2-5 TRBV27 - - CASSLRTDQETQYF TGTGCCAGCAGTTTAAGAACAGATCAAGAGACCCAGTACTTC
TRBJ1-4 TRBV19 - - CASTKWGPHEKLFF TGTGCCAGTACCAAATGGGGGCCACATGAAAAACTGTTTTTT
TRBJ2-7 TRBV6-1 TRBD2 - CASMRGAAYEQYF TGTGCCAGCATGCGGGGGGCCGCCTACGAGCAGTACTTC
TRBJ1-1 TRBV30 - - CAWSSRGNTEAFF TGTGCCTGGAGTTCCAGGGGGAACACTGAAGCTTTCTTT
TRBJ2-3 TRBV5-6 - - CASSLGSAGSSTDTQYF TGTGCCAGCAGCTTGGGTTCGGCGGGAAGTAGCACAGATACGCAGTATTTT
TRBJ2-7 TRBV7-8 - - CASSLMGTTDEQYF TGTGCCAGCAGCTTAATGGGGACAACGGACGAGCAGTACTTC
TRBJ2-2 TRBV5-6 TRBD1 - CASSLPGQGVPGELFF TGTGCCAGCAGCCTACCGGGACAGGGCGTCCCCGGGGAGCTGTTTTTT
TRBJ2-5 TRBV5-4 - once CASSPERRTETQYF TGTGCCAGCAGCCCGGAAAGGAGGACGGAGACCCAGTACTTC
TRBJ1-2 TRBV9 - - CASSPDSRGYTF TGTGCCAGCAGCCCGGACTCTCGTGGCTACACCTTC
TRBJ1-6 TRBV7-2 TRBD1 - CASSMDRNSPLHF TGTGCCAGCAGCATGGACAGGAATTCACCCCTCCACTTT
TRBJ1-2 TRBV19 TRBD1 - CASSTGTEYENTDGYTF TGTGCCAGTAGCACCGGGACAGAGTATGAAAATACGGATGGCTACACCTTC
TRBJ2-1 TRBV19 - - CASSPLEGLVYEQFF TGTGCCAGTAGTCCCCTGGAGGGGCTGGTTTATGAGCAGTTCTTC
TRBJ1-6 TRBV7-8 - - CASSPMTLGAAPLHF TGTGCCAGCAGCCCTATGACACTTGGGGCGGCACCCCTCCACTTT
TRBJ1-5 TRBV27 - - CASSLKGVGQPQHF TGTGCCAGCAGTTTAAAGGGAGTAGGTCAGCCCCAGCATTTT
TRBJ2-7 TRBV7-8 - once CASSLVGRAYEQYF TGTGCCAGCAGCTTGGTGGGCAGGGCGTACGAGCAGTACTTC
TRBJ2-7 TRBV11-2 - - CASSFNRDSYEQYF TGTGCCAGCAGCTTTAACAGGGACTCCTACGAGCAGTACTTC
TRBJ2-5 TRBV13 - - CASSQTGGTQYF TGTGCCAGCAGCCAAACAGGCGGCACCCAGTACTTC
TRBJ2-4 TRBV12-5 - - CASGFGGVDIQYF TGTGCTAGTGGTTTCGGCGGGGTTGACATTCAGTACTTC
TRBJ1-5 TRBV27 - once CASSLQGNQPQHF TGTGCCAGCAGTTTACAGGGCAATCAGCCCCAGCATTTT
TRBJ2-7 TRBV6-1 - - CASSETEVREQYF TGTGCCAGCAGTGAAACCGAGGTGAGGGAGCAGTACTTC
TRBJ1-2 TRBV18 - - CASSPFEVARGYTF TGTGCCAGCTCACCATTTGAGGTCGCAAGGGGCTACACCTTC
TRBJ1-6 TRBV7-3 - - CASSLWAKGISPLHF TGTGCCAGCAGCTTATGGGCCAAAGGAATCTCACCCCTCCACTTT
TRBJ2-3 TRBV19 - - CASSIARGGTDTQYF TGTGCCAGTAGTATTGCCAGGGGGGGCACAGATACGCAGTATTTT
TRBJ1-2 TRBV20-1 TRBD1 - CSAYRQGSYTF TGCAGTGCTTATAGACAGGGTAGCTACACCTTC
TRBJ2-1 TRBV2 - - CASSEQVNNEQFF TGTGCCAGCAGTGAACAGGTAAACAATGAGCAGTTCTTC
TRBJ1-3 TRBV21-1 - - CASSIIGGGQEDSGNTIYF TGTGCCAGCAGCATAATAGGGGGGGGACAGGAAGACTCTGGAAACACCATATATTTT
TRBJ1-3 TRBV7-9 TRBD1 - CASSLDRGSGNTIYF TGTGCCAGCAGCCTGGACAGGGGGTCTGGAAACACCATATATTTT
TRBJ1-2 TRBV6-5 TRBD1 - CASRAGGGYTF TGTGCCAGCAGGGCAGGGGGCGGCTACACCTTC
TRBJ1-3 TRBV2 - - CASSVSGSGNTIYF TGTGCCAGCAGTGTTTCGGGGTCTGGAAACACCATATATTTT
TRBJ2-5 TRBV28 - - CASSLGGVQETQYF TGTGCCAGCAGTTTAGGAGGGGTTCAAGAGACCCAGTACTTC
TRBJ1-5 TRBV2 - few CASSALEGNQPQHF TGTGCCAGCAGTGCATTAGAGGGCAATCAGCCCCAGCATTTT
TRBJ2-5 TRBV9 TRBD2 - CASNVGPAGDETQYF TGTGCCAGCAACGTAGGGCCAGCGGGGGACGAGACCCAGTACTTC
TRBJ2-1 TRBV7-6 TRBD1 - CASSLLGQGAGEQFF TGTGCCAGCAGCTTACTGGGACAGGGGGCAGGTGAGCAGTTCTTC
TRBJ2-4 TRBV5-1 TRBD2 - CASSSGGTVVGNIQYF TGCGCCAGCAGCTCGGGGGGGACGGTGGTTGGAAACATTCAGTACTTC
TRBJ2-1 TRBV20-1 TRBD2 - CSASGGANMFF TGCAGTGCTAGCGGGGGGGCCAATATGTTCTTC